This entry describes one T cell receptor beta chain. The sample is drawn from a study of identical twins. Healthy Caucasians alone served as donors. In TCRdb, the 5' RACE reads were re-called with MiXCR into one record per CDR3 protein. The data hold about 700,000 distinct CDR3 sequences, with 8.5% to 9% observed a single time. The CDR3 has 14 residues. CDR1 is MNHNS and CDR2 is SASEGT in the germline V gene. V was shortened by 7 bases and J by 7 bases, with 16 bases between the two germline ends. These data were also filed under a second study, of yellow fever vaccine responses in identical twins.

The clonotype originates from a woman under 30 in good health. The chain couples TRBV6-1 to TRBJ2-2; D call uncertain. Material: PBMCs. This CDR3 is CASTQVMAIGELFF. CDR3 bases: TGTGCCAGCACCCAAGTAATGGCGATCGGGGAGCTGTTTTTT.